This passage covers 5 T cell receptor beta chains from one sample sequenced in a study of T cell responses to AZD1222 COVID-19 vaccine. TCRdb keeps only in-frame clones here, not all; method: immunoSEQ multiplex PCR. The table lists around 70,000 clones, roughly 86% of them singletons. Sequenced material: peripheral blood, taken on day 0 of AZD1222 vaccination. These receptors were obtained from an adult in good health.

This clone has just one count. This chain uses TRBV27 with TRBJ1-2, with 7 bases fitting TRBD1. The V gene end was trimmed by 5 bases and the J gene end by 5 bases; junction bases not matched to a gene: 11. The CDR3 covers 15 residues. Per the germline V gene, CDR1 is MNHEY and CDR2 is SMNVEV (reference sequence). The CDR3 sequence: CASSVRQGQIYGYTF. The CDR3 nucleotides are TGTGCCAGCAGTGTTAGACAGGGACAAATTTATGGCTACACCTTC.

V usage is TRBV24-1 and J usage is TRBJ2-2; D unresolved. The CDR3 covers 15 residues. The V and J ends lost 3 bases and 5 bases respectively, with 12 bases between them. Germline CDR1 KGHDR, CDR2 SFDVKD. The CDR3 DNA sequence: TGTGCCACCAGTGATCCAATGCGACAAACCGGGGAGCTGTTTTTT. Its protein is CATSDPMRQTGELFF.

As for this clone: This sample also contains other DNA sequences that code for the same CDR3. The chain uses TRBV6-5 and TRBJ1-5; 7 bases line up with TRBD1. This CDR3 is 14 amino acids long. The germline gives CDR1 MNHEY, CDR2 SVGAGI. With V trimmed by 5 bases and J by 4 bases, 5 bases remained unmatched. The CDR3 region is CASSRDSSNQPQHF. CDR3 sequence (DNA): TGTGCCAGCAGTCGGGACAGCTCGAATCAGCCCCAGCATTTT.

This chain joins TRBV28 and TRBJ2-7, with TRBD2 as a possible D gene (5 bases). CDR3 length equals 14 residues. V was trimmed by 7 bases and J by 1 base, leaving 14 bases between them. CDR1 MDHEN and CDR2 SYDVKM come from the germline V gene. DNA of the CDR3: TGTGCCAGCACCCCTCGGGGATTTTCCTACGAGCAGTACTTC. Its translation: CASTPRGFSYEQYF.

J is TRBJ2-5 and V is TRBV7-8, with 11 positions matching TRBD2. V trimming: 5 bases; J trimming: 5 bases; junction bases outside the gene matches: 4. The CDR3 is 14 amino acids. Germline V gives CDR1 SGHVS, CDR2 FQNEAQ. The CDR3 protein is CASSRTSGSETQYF. The DNA for the CDR3 is TGTGCCAGCAGCCGAACTAGCGGGAGTGAGACCCAGTACTTC.